What follows describes a single T cell receptor (beta chain). Its antigen is not identified. This sample stems from a study of T cells in narcolepsy. Study summary: Enrolled donors included narcolepsy type 1 or type 2 patients and healthy controls. Findings and limits, study-wide: Healthy controls reportedly lacked the autoreactive clonotypes serially found in patients' blood.

TCRdb's table, derived via immunoSEQ multiplex PCR, lists solely in-frame clones and lacks some. The sample contains about 25,000 clones, about four fifths of which appear only once. The receptor's source is a human donor with narcolepsy. The source material was CD45RA- memory CD4+ T cells from PBMCs.

CDR3 protein: CASSTRTGPAGNTIYF. DNA for the CDR3: TGTGCCAGCAGCACGAGGACAGGACCCGCTGGAAACACCATATATTTT. The chain carries TRBV9 and TRBJ1-3, with 7 bases aligning to TRBD1. The CDR3 sequence is 16 residues long. Germline loops: CDR1 SGDLS, CDR2 YYNGEE. V shed 4 bases, J shed 2 bases, and the junction held 9 bases outside the gene matches. The full variable domain, with the rest looked up from reference TRBV9 and TRBJ1-3, is DSGVTQTPKHLITATGQRVTLRCSPRSGDLSVYWYQQSLDQGLQFLIQYYNGEERAKGNILERFSAQQFPDLHSELNLSSLELGDSALYFCASSTRTGPAGNTIYFGEGSWLTVV.